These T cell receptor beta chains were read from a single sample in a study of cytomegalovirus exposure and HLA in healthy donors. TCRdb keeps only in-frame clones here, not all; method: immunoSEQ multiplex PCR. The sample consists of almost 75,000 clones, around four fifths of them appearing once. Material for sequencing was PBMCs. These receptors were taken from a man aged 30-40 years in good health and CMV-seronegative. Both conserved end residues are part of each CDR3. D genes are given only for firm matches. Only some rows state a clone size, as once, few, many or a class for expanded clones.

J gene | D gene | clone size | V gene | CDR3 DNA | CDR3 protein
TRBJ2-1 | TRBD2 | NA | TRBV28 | TGTGCCAGCACCCTCCCTGGGACTAGGACCAACAATGAGCAGTTCTTC | CASTLPGTRTNNEQFF
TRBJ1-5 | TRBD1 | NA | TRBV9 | TGTGCCAGCAGCGACGGACAGGGTGGTCAGCCCCAGCATTTT | CASSDGQGGQPQHF
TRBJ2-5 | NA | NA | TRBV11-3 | TGTGCCAGCTCGGCAGGACAGCACCAAGAGACCCAGTACTTC | CASSAGQHQETQYF
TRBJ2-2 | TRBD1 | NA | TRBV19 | TGTGCCAGTAGTATTTTAGGGACAGGGACCACCGGGGAGCTGTTTTTT | CASSILGTGTTGELFF
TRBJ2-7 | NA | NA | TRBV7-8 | TGTGCCAGCACCCTTATAGGGGTTTATGGCTACGAGCAGTACTTC | CASTLIGVYGYEQYF
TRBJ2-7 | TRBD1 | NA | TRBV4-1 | TGCGCCAGCAGCCAAGATGGGCCGGGGACAGGGGACGAGCAGTACTTC | CASSQDGPGTGDEQYF
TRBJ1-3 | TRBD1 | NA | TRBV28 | TGTGCCAGCAGTTCCCGGACAGGGCGAACGGGAAACACCATATATTTT | CASSSRTGRTGNTIYF
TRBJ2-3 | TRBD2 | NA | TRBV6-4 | TGTGCCAGCAGTGTCGGCGGGGGGGCGGATACGCAGTATTTT | CASSVGGGADTQYF
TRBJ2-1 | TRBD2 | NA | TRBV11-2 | TGTGCCAGCAGCCTGGGACTAGCGAATGAGCAGTTCTTC | CASSLGLANEQFF
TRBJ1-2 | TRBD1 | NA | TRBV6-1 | TGTGCCAGCAGAAGGGACAGGGCATATGGCTACACCTTC | CASRRDRAYGYTF
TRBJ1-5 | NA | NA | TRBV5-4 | TGTGCCAGCAGCCCGAGTGGAAGACTGTGCAATCAGCCCCAGCATTTT | CASSPSGRLCNQPQHF
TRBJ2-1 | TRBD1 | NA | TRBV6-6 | TGTGCCAGCAGTTACTACCAGGGGGTAGACAATGAGCAGTTCTTC | CASSYYQGVDNEQFF
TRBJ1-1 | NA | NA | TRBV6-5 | TGTGCCAGCAGTTACCTCGGCGGCTATGAAGCTTTCTTT | CASSYLGGYEAFF
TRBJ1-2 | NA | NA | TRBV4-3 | TGCGCCAGCAGCCAAGAGGGGGCCGGCTATGGCTACACCTTC | CASSQEGAGYGYTF
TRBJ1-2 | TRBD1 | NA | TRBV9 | TGTGCCAGTACTCCGCGGACAGGGGGGTATTACGATGGCTACACCTTC | CASTPRTGGYYDGYTF
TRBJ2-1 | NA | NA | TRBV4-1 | TGCGCCAGCAGCCAAGTACCAGGCGATGAGCAGTTCTTC | CASSQVPGDEQFF
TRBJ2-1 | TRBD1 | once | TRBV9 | TGTGCCAGCAGCGACCGCAGGGGGCCGTACAATGAGCAGTTCTTC | CASSDRRGPYNEQFF